This T cell receptor (beta chain) was recovered during a study of shared clonotypes between healthy human individuals. Study findings and constraints: Estimated richness values were generally larger in naive subsets than in memory subsets.

The CDR3 covers 16 residues. V was clipped by 3 bases and J by 2 bases; unmatched bases: 6. The V gene's germline CDR1 is MNHEY and CDR2 SMNVEV (reference sequence). In the naive CD8 group, cells lacked CD45RO and were positively selected for CCR7, so terminally differentiated effector memory CD45RA+ cells were left out. Note on this clone: The target antigen is unknown.

Here immunoSEQ multiplex PCR was the method, and the copy in TCRdb shows in-frame clones only, minus some. The sample lists just over 2,000,000 clones, 85% to 95% seen once, with 0.85% to 1.3% in the top ten. This receptor was obtained from a man between 18 and 29 years old in good health. Material for sequencing was naive CD8+ T cells sorted from blood. J is TRBJ2-3 and V is TRBV27; the match to TRBD2 covers 9 bases. CDR3 DNA sequence: TGTGCCAGCAGTTTTGGGCTAGCGGGATTCACAGATACGCAGTATTTT. Protein sequence: CASSFGLAGFTDTQYF.